These 11 T cell receptor beta chains were all obtained from the same sample, sequenced in a study of shared T cell receptors in the human thymus (dated by TCRdb to about 2021). Libraries were made using the immunoSEQ multiplex PCR assay. Drawn from immuneACCESS, this table holds only the in-frame rearrangements with V and J called that TCRdb kept. Clones are partly lost; checked studies trace under half to an unresolved V gene and leave the rest unexplained. This sample comprises hundreds of thousands of clones, 85% to 95% of them detected only once. Of the sample, roughly 0.02% is held by the ten largest clones. The sequencing sample was made of thymocytes. These receptors were collected from a human donor.

This CDR3 is CASSPGLWGEKLFF. The CDR3 DNA sequence: TGTGCCAGCAGCCCAGGACTCTGGGGTGAAAAACTGTTTTTT. The rearrangement joins TRBV7-8 to TRBJ1-4; D ambiguous. Per germline, CDR1 SGHVS and CDR2 FQNEAQ. This CDR3 is 14 amino acids long. V was pared by 5 bases and J by 7 bases, with 14 bases between.

This clone was seen more than once but under ten times. V usage is TRBV4-1 and J usage is TRBJ2-7; D is possibly TRBD2 (6 bases). Per germline, CDR1 MGHRA and CDR2 YSYEKL. The CDR3 length is 13 residues. V was trimmed by 1 base and J by 9 bases, leaving 13 bases between them. This CDR3 reads CASSQAEGRGQYF. The CDR3 DNA follows: TGCGCCAGCAGCCAAGCCGAGGGGCGGGGGCAGTACTTC.

V usage is TRBV9 and J usage is TRBJ2-5; D call uncertain. There are 14 residues in the CDR3. Deletions cut 3 bases from V and 1 base from J, with 10 bases between. In germline, CDR1 is SGDLS, CDR2 YYNGEE. CDR3 DNA: TGTGCCAGCAGCGGACGGTCGATCCAAGAGACCCAGTACTTC. It is translated as CASSGRSIQETQYF.

The chain uses TRBV4-1 and TRBJ2-7; D may be TRBD2 (5 bases). Germline V gives CDR1 MGHRA, CDR2 YSYEKL. Between the trimmed V and J ends, which lost 0 bases and 4 bases, there was a span of 19 bases. The CDR3 totals 17 residues. CDR3 sequence (DNA): TGCGCCAGCAGCCAAGATCGGAAGCGTGCTAGCTGGTACGAGCAGTACTTC. It translates to CASSQDRKRASWYEQYF.

This chain links TRBV11-2 with TRBJ2-1; D may be TRBD2 (6 bases). This CDR3 has 14 amino acids. The ends were cut back, 3 bases at V and 2 bases at J, with 8 bases in the middle. Germline assignment: CDR1 SGHAT and CDR2 FQNNGV. The CDR3 coding sequence is TGTGCCAGCAGCTTGAAGCGGGCCTACAATGAGCAGTTCTTC. Translation gives CASSLKRAYNEQFF.

The genes are TRBV7-9 and TRBJ2-5; 8 positions match TRBD2. This CDR3 region has 16 residues. V lost 7 bases and J lost 1; bases outside the gene matches: 11. Germline V gene sequence: CDR1 SEHNR, CDR2 FQNEAQ (reference sequence). This chain's CDR3 is CASNEGLAGPQETQYF. CDR3 bases: TGTGCCAGCAACGAGGGTCTAGCGGGCCCCCAAGAGACCCAGTACTTC.

The chain is built from TRBV18 and TRBJ2-1; D may be TRBD2 (5 bases). Trimming removed 2 bases at V and 5 bases at J, with 13 bases between. Germline CDR1 KGHSH, CDR2 LQKENI. CDR3 size: 15 residues. For the CDR3, the DNA is TGTGCCAGCTCACCAGGGAGTACGACCCACAATGAGCAGTTCTTC. Translated, it gives CASSPGSTTHNEQFF.

This clone was observed once. The rearrangement uses TRBV12-1 and TRBJ2-7; the table's D call, TRBD2, has no DNA check behind it. TRBV12-1 has pseudogene status. This CDR3 spans 12 amino acids. CDR3 sequence: CASSFLAGEQYF. The CDR3 nucleotides read TGTGCCAGCAGCTTTTTAGCGGGCGAGCAGTACTTC.

The rearrangement joins TRBV2 to TRBJ2-1; 9 nucleotides match TRBD2. The ends lost 6 bases at V and 9 bases at J; junction bases unmatched: 6. The CDR3 covers 13 residues. From germline, CDR1 is SNHLY and CDR2 FYNNEI. The CDR3 sequence is CASRPSGKSEQFF. CDR3 nucleotides: TGTGCCAGCAGGCCTAGCGGGAAGTCTGAGCAGTTCTTC. The full variable domain, with the rest looked up from reference TRBV2 and TRBJ2-1, is EPEVTQTPSHQVTQMGQEVILRCVPISNHLYFYWYRQILGQKVEFLVSFYNNEISEKSEIFDDQFSVERPDGSNFTLKIRSTKLEDSAMYFCASRPSGKSEQFFGPGTRLTVL.

This chain connects TRBV7-6 to TRBJ2-1; TRBD1 matches at 8 bases. V was clipped by 2 bases and J by 1 base; unmatched bases: 13. Germline V gene sequence: CDR1 SGHVS, CDR2 FNYEAQ. The CDR3 totals 19 residues. DNA for the CDR3: TGTGCCAGCAGCTTAACTTCGACAGGGGCCCACTTGTCCTACAATGAGCAGTTCTTC. This translates into CASSLTSTGAHLSYNEQFF. The full variable domain, its missing parts supplied by reference TRBV7-6 and TRBJ2-1, is GAGVSQSPRYKVTKRGQDVALRCDPISGHVSLYWYRQALGQGPEFLTYFNYEAQQDKSGLPNDRFSAERPEGSISTLTIQRTEQRDSAMYRCASSLTSTGAHLSYNEQFFGPGTRLTVL.

This chain connects TRBV9 to TRBJ1-2, with D hard to call. Germline-derived CDR1 and CDR2 are SGDLS and YYNGEE. Trimming removed 4 bases at V and 8 bases at J, with 6 bases between. CDR3 length: 10 residues. This chain's CDR3 is CASSLEGYTF. Written as DNA, the CDR3 is TGTGCCAGCAGCCTGGAGGGCTACACCTTC.